The 14 T cell receptor beta chains presented below share a single source sample, sequenced in a study of OX40 agonist ivuxolimab in advanced cancers. Library construction relied on the immunoSEQ multiplex PCR assay. TCRdb took this table from immuneACCESS and kept in-frame rearrangements with V and J called. Such tables lack part of the clones; where checked against another copy, unresolved V genes explain under half of the gap, and the rest is unexplained. This sample holds tens of thousands of clones; about nine tenths were observed only once. The top ten clonotypes cover roughly 4.8% of the sample. The input for sequencing was CD4+ or CD8+ T cells sorted from blood, taken in a trial of the OX40 agonist ivuxolimab. These receptors all come from an adult with an advanced solid tumor such as melanoma, head and neck, liver or kidney cancer.

This clone has more than one count but fewer than ten. The chain recombines TRBV18 with TRBJ1-4; D gene uncertain. V was trimmed by 3 bases and J by 8 bases, leaving 4 bases between them. This CDR3 spans 11 amino acids. Germline CDR1 KGHSH, CDR2 LQKENI. CDR3 DNA sequence: TGTGCCAGCTCACCCGAAGAAAAACTGTTTTTT. This translates into CASSPEEKLFF. The full variable domain, in which reference TRBV18 and TRBJ1-4 provide the parts outside the CDR3, is NAGVMQNPRHLVRRRGQEARLRCSPMKGHSHVYWYRQLPEEGLKFMVYLQKENIIDESGMPKERFSAEFPKEGPSILRIQQVVRGDSAAYFCASSPEEKLFFGSGTQLSVL.

The chain's CDR3 is CAIRDRTTNTEAFF. In DNA form, the CDR3 reads TGTGCCATCAGGGACAGGACCACGAACACTGAAGCTTTCTTT. The J gene is TRBJ1-1, the V gene TRBV10-3; 7 positions match TRBD1. Germline V lookup: CDR1 ENHRY, CDR2 SYGVKD. J gave up 1 base and V 6 bases, and 5 bases lay outside the gene matches. The CDR3 is 14 residues long.

This clone was seen just once. The chain has TRBV19 and TRBJ1-3; TRBD1 is a possible D gene (6 bases). The CDR3 is made up of 15 amino acids. Per germline, CDR1 LNHDA and CDR2 SQIVND (reference sequence). V dropped 3 bases and J dropped 0 bases, with 9 bases sitting between them. This CDR3 reads CASSIQGFSGNTIYF. The CDR3 DNA is TGTGCCAGTAGTATCCAGGGGTTCTCTGGAAACACCATATATTTT.

The chain uses TRBV19 and TRBJ1-1; the D gene is possibly TRBD1 (6 bases). Trimming took 7 bases from V and 3 from J, leaving 15 bases between them. This CDR3 has 14 residues. Germline loops: CDR1 LNHDA, CDR2 SQIVND (reference sequence). The CDR3 DNA reads as TGTGCCAGTACCCTAGACAGGTTCGACACTGAAGCTTTCTTT. Translated, it gives CASTLDRFDTEAFF.

V and J are TRBV5-1 and TRBJ2-7; 10 bases agree with TRBD2. Per germline, CDR1 SGHRS and CDR2 YFSETQ. The V and J ends lost 2 bases and 4 bases, in that order; junction bases with no gene match: 9. The CDR3 has 16 residues. The CDR3 region has the DNA TGCGCCAGCAGCTTCGATTCTAGCGGGAGTGGTTACGAGCAGTACTTC. It specifies CASSFDSSGSGYEQYF.

The chain couples TRBV7-6 to TRBJ1-1; TRBD1 is a possible D gene (5 bases). There are 14 residues in the CDR3. Germline CDR1 SGHVS, CDR2 FNYEAQ. V dropped 1 base and J dropped 2 bases, with 8 bases sitting between them. This chain's CDR3 is CASSLGGPNTEAFF. CDR3 coding DNA: TGTGCCAGCAGCTTAGGGGGACCTAACACTGAAGCTTTCTTT.

The V gene is TRBV20-1, the J gene TRBJ2-1; D is ambiguous. The germline V gene has CDR1 DFQATT and CDR2 SNEGSKA (reference sequence). This CDR3 contains 10 residues. Trimming pared 7 bases from V and 5 bases from J, leaving 6 bases between. The DNA of the CDR3 is TGCAGTGTTCAGCACAATGAGCAGTTCTTC. As protein: CSVQHNEQFF.

The rearrangement joins TRBV6-4 to TRBJ2-7; TRBD2 matches at 7 bases. The V and J ends lost 0 bases and 2 bases, in that order; junction bases with no gene match: 1. Germline CDR1 and CDR2: MRHNA and SNTAGT. The CDR3 spans 14 residues. CDR3: CASSDSREPYEQYF. CDR3 nucleotide sequence: TGTGCCAGCAGTGACTCGCGGGAGCCCTACGAGCAGTACTTC.

The rearrangement joins TRBV29-1 to TRBJ2-1, with 12 bases identical to TRBD2. Trimming cost V 7 bases and J 7 bases; bases outside gene matches: 8. Germline V gives CDR1 SQVTM, CDR2 ANQGSEA. The CDR3 has 14 amino acids. DNA of the CDR3: TGCAGCGCCCAGACTAGCGGGAGAGCAAATGAGCAGTTCTTC. Protein sequence: CSAQTSGRANEQFF.

The chain joins TRBV30 to TRBJ1-2, with D maybe TRBD1 (6 bases). Germline V gene sequence: CDR1 GTSNPN, CDR2 SVGIG (reference sequence). Trimming pared 2 bases from V and 2 bases from J, leaving 9 bases between. The CDR3 sequence is 13 residues long. The CDR3 DNA sequence: TGTGCCTGGAGTCAGAGGGGGAACTATGGCTACACCTTC. Translated: CAWSQRGNYGYTF.

This chain connects TRBV18 to TRBJ2-2, with no clear D. This CDR3 region has 14 residues. V dropped 0 bases and J dropped 5 bases, with 7 bases sitting between them. Germline CDR1 reads KGHSH; CDR2 reads LQKENI. CDR3 bases: TGTGCCAGCTCACCACCTCGGAGAACCGGGGAGCTGTTTTTT. Translating gives CASSPPRRTGELFF.

The chain joins TRBV11-3 to TRBJ1-4; 7 bases match TRBD1. The trim removed 4 bases at V and 8 bases at J, leaving 13 bases unmatched. This CDR3 comprises 16 residues. Looked up from germline, CDR1 is SGHNT and CDR2 is YENEEA. In DNA, the CDR3 is TGTGCCAGCAGCTCCCGACCAGCAGGGGGTAGGGAAAAACTGTTTTTT. Protein sequence: CASSSRPAGGREKLFF.

The genes are TRBV2 and TRBJ2-2; D possibly matches TRBD1 or TRBD2 (5 bases each). The CDR3 is made up of 15 amino acids. CDR1 SNHLY and CDR2 FYNNEI come from the germline V gene. V was pared by 4 bases and J by 1 base, with 10 bases between. This chain's CDR3 is CASSVGDRNTGELFF. The DNA for the CDR3 is TGTGCCAGCAGTGTGGGGGACCGGAACACCGGGGAGCTGTTTTTT.

The CDR3, as DNA: TGTGCCAGCAGCTTGACAGGGCTTGGCAAGCAGCATTTT. It specifies CASSLTGLGKQHF. The V call is TRBV5-6, the J call TRBJ1-5; tentatively, D is TRBD1 (6 bases). The CDR3 length is 13 residues. The germline CDR1 and CDR2 sequences are SGHDT and YYEEEE. V gave up 1 base and J gave up 13 bases, with 15 bases separating them.